This paragraph reports one T cell receptor (beta chain). This record belongs to a study of blood T cell repertoires in COVID-19. Study-wide context: The study drew acute and convalescent COVID-19 samples from the United States, Italy and Spain.

Trimming cost V 2 bases and J 4 bases; bases outside gene matches: 6. There are 15 residues in the CDR3. In germline, CDR1 is KGHSH, CDR2 LQKENI. Cohort placement rested on clinical history that participants reported themselves. The recovered donors of Cohort 3 showed two negative PCRs, clearance, or symptom resolution. Method: immunoSEQ multiplex PCR; TCRdb's copy keeps in-frame clones and lacks some. The sample yields approximately 210,000 clones, 80% to 90% seen once. The rearrangement joins TRBV18 to TRBJ2-3; 7 bases map to TRBD1. The source is a man in his forties who had recovered from COVID-19. Specimen: PBMCs or T cells enriched from blood (not recorded which). CDR3: CASSPGQVGADTQYF. DNA of the CDR3: TGTGCCAGCTCACCAGGACAGGTTGGGGCAGATACGCAGTATTTT.